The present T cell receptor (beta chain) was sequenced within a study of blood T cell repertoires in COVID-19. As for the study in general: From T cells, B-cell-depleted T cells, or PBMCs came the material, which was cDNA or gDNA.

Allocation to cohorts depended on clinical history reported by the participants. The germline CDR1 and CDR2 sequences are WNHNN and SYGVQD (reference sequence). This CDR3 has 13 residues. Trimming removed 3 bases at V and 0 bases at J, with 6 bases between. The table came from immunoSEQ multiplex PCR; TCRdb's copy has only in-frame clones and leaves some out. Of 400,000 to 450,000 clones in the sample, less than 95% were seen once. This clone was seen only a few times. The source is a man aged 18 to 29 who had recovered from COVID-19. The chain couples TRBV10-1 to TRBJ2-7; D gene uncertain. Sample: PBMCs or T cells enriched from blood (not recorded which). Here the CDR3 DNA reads TGCGCCAGCAGTGAAAGTAGCTCCTACGAGCAGTACTTC. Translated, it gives CASSESSSYEQYF.